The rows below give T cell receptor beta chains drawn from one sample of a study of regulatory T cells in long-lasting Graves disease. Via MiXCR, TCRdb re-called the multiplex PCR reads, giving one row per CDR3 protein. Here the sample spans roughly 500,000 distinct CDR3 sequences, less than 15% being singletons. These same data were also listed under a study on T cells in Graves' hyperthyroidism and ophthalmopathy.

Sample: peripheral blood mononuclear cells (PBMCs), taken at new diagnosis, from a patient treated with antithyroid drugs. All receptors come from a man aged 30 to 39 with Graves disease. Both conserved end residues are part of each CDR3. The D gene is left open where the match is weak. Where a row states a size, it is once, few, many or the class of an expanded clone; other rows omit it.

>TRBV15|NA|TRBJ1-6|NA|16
TGTGCCACCAGCAGAGAATATAACAGAGCTAATTCACCCCTCCACTTT
CATSREYNRANSPLHF
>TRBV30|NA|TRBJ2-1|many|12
TGTGCCTGGGGGGGAAGGCCAAATGAGCAGTTCTTC
CAWGGRPNEQFF
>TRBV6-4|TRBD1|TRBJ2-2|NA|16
TGTGCCAGCAGTGAATCGGGGACAGCCTTCGGCGGGGAGCTGTTTTTT
CASSESGTAFGGELFF
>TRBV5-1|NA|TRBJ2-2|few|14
TGCGCCAGCAGCTTGGATAGGTTGATCGGGGAGCTGTTTTTT
CASSLDRLIGELFF
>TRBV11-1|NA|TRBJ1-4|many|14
TGTGCCAGCAGCTTACGGGGTGATAATGAAAAACTGTTTTTT
CASSLRGDNEKLFF
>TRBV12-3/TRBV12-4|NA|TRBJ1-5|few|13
TGTGCCAGCAGGTTGGGTCCCAATCAGCCCCAGCATTTT
CASRLGPNQPQHF
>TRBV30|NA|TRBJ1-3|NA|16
TGTGCCTGGAGTTCCGGGGCAGCGACTACTGGAAACACCATATATTTT
CAWSSGAATTGNTIYF
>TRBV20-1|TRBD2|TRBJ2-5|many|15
TGCAGTGCTCCGGGAGGGGGAGAAGTGCAAGAGACCCAGTACTTC
CSAPGGGEVQETQYF
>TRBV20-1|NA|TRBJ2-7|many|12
TGCAGTGCTAGGGTTCAGGGAGACGAGCAGTACTTC
CSARVQGDEQYF
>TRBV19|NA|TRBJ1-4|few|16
TGTGCCAGTAACTCTTTTGGAGGACCAACTAATGAAAAACTGTTTTTT
CASNSFGGPTNEKLFF
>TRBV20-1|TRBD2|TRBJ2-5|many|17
TGCAGTGCTAGAGTCCCGGGACTAGCGGGAGGGCCAGAGACCCAGTACTTC
CSARVPGLAGGPETQYF
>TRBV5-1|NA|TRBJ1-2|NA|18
TGCGCCAGCAGCTTGGCCTCAACTACGTGGGCCTCTAACTATGGCTACACCTTC
CASSLASTTWASNYGYTF
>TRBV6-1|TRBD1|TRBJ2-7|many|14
TGTGCCAGCAGCTGGGACAGGGGAGACTACGAGCAGTACTTC
CASSWDRGDYEQYF
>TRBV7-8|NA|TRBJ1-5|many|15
TGTGCCAGCAGCTTAGGCAGGATTGACAATCAGCCCCAGCATTTT
CASSLGRIDNQPQHF
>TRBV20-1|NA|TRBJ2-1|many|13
TGCAGTGCTATTGCTTCCCGTACCGGTGAGCAGTTCTTC
CSAIASRTGEQFF
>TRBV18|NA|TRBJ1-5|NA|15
TGTGCCAGCTCAACGATCCGGACAGTTAGGCAGCTCCAGCATTTT
CASSTIRTVRQLQHF
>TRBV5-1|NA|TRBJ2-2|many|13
TGCGCCAGCAGCGGTAGAGTCACCGGGGAGCTGTTTTTT
CASSGRVTGELFF
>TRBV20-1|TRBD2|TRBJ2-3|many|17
TGCAGTGCTAGGATCCCCCGGGGGGAAAGCAGCACAGATACGCAGTATTTT
CSARIPRGESSTDTQYF
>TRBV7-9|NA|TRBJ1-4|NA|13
TGTGCCATTTCAGGAGTCCTCAATGAAAAACTGTTTTTT
CAISGVLNEKLFF
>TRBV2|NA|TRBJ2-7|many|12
TGTGCCAGCAGGAGTGCTGGGACAAGCAGGTATTTC
CASRSAGTSRYF
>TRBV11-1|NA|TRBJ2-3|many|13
TGTGCCAGCAGCTTATCAATACGTGATACGCAGTATTTT
CASSLSIRDTQYF
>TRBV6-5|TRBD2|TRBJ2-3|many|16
TGTGCCAGCAGTTACTCGGGAGCGGGAGGGCCAGATACGCAGTATTTT
CASSYSGAGGPDTQYF
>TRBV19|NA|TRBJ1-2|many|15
TGTGCCAGTAGCCTAAGACAGAATAGGAACTATGGCTACACCTTC
CASSLRQNRNYGYTF
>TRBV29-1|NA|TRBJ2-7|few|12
TGCAGCGTTGGCGACCGCTCCTACGAGCAGTACTTC
CSVGDRSYEQYF
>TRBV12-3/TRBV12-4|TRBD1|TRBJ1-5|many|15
TGTGCCAGCAGTCGAGGGACAGGAAGAAATCAGCCCCAGCATTTT
CASSRGTGRNQPQHF
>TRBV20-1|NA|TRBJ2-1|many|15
TGCAGTGCTAGAGAATCTCGGTCGATAATCAGTGAGCAGTTCTTC
CSARESRSIISEQFF
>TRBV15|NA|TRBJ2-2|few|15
TGTGCCACCCAACGTTCAACCTTGGGCACCTGGGAGCTGTTTTTT
CATQRSTLGTWELFF
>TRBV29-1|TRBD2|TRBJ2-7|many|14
TGCAGCGTTGAAGGGCGGGGGGGCTCCTACGAGCAGTACTTC
CSVEGRGGSYEQYF
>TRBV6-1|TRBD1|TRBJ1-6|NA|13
TGTGCCAGCAGAGCAGGGGGGAATTCACCCCTCCACTTT
CASRAGGNSPLHF
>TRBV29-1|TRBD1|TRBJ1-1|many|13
TGCAGCCACGAGGACAGGGCGAACACTGAAGCTTTCTTT
CSHEDRANTEAFF
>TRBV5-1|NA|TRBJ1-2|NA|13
TGCGCCAGCAGCCCCCCCGGGAGCGCTGGCTACACCTTC
CASSPPGSAGYTF
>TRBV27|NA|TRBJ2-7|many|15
TGTGCCAGCAGCATTATCAGAGGGGTCTACTACGAGCAGTACTTC
CASSIIRGVYYEQYF
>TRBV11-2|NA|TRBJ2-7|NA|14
TGTGCCAGCAGGCCGGGACTCCAGTCCTACGAGCAGTACTTC
CASRPGLQSYEQYF
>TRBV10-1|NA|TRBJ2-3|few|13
TGCGCCAGCAGCGGAGGGCCCAGAGAAACGCAGTATTTT
CASSGGPRETQYF
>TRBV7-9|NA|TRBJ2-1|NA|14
TGTGCCAGCAGCTTTTATTCTGGGAACAATGAGCAGTTCTTC
CASSFYSGNNEQFF
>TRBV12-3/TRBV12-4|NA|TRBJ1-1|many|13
TGTGCCAGCAGTTTAATGACTGGGGTTGAAGCTTTCTTT
CASSLMTGVEAFF
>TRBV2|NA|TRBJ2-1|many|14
TGTGCCAGCAGTGAAGCGCTAGCCTACAATGAGCAGTTCTTC
CASSEALAYNEQFF
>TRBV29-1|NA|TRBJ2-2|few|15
TGCAGCGTTGAAGGGGTCGGGGTAAACACCGGGGAGCTGTTTTTT
CSVEGVGVNTGELFF
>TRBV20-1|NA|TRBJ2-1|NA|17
TGCAGTGCTAGGGCTCTACTTACAGCGGGCCCCTACAATGAGCAGTTCTTC
CSARALLTAGPYNEQFF
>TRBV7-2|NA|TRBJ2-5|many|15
TGTGCCAGCAGCTTAGGGGTCAGCCAGCAAGAGACCCAGTACTTC
CASSLGVSQQETQYF
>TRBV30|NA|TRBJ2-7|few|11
TGTGCCTGGAGTACCCGCTACGAGCAGTACTTC
CAWSTRYEQYF
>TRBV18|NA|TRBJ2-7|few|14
TGTGCCAGCTCACCACTTGAGGGGTTTTACGAGCAGTACTTC
CASSPLEGFYEQYF
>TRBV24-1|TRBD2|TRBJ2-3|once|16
TGTGCCACCAGTGTCAGCGCGGGAGCAACCACAGATACGCAGTATTTT
CATSVSAGATTDTQYF
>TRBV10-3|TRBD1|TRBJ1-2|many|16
TGTGCCATCAGTGCCCCCCGAGGACAGGGGGAATCTGGCTACACCTTC
CAISAPRGQGESGYTF
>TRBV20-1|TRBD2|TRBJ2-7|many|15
TGCAGTGCTAGAGTGGTAGCGGGAAACTCCTACGAGCAGTACTTC
CSARVVAGNSYEQYF
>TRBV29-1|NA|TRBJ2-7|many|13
TGCAGCGTTGTAAGAACAGATTACTACGAGCAGTACTTC
CSVVRTDYYEQYF